This TCR beta chain is drawn from a study of T-cell reconstitution after alpha-beta-depleted transplantation in children. TCRbeta library construction was performed incorporating unique molecular identifiers. From the PCR reads, TCRdb called clonotypes with MiXCR, one entry per CDR3 protein. The sample lists about 640,000 distinct CDR3 sequences, roughly 15% occurring once. The CDR3 is made up of 15 amino acids. CDR1 SEHNR and CDR2 FQNEAQ come from the germline V gene (reference sequence). Trimming removed 1 base at V and 4 bases at J, with 13 bases between. The receptor was isolated from a human donor who donated a stem cell graft to a child with acute myeloid leukemia. The sequences come from PBMCs from the stem cell graft donor, collected from the stem cell graft. The chain has TRBV7-9 and TRBJ2-5; perhaps TRBD1 as D (6 bases). CDR3 nucleotides: TGTGCCAGCAGCTTAGGGGGGCCTTACGGAGAGACCCAGTACTTC. Its protein is CASSLGGPYGETQYF.